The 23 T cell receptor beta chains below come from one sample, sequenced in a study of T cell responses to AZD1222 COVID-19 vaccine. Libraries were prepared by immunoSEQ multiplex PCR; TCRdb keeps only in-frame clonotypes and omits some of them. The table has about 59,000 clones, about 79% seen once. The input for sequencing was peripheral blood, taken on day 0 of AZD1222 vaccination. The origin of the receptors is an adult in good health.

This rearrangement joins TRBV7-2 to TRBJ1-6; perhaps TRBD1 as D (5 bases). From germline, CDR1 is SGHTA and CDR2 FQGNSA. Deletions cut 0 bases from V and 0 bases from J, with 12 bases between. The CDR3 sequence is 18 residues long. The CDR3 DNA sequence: TGTGCCAGCAGCTTAGCGCTTGAGGGGAGCTCCTATAATTCACCCCTCCACTTT. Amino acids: CASSLALEGSSYNSPLHF. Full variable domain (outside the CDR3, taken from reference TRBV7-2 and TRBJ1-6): GAGVSQSPSNKVTEKGKDVELRCDPISGHTALYWYRQSLGQGLEFLIYFQGNSAPDKSGLPSDRFSAERTGGSVSTLTIQRTQQEDSAVYLCASSLALEGSSYNSPLHFGNGTRLTVT.

The CDR3 DNA reads as TGTGCCAGCAGCTTTGGGAATCAAGAGACCCAGTACTTC. Translating it yields CASSFGNQETQYF. This rearrangement joins TRBV11-2 to TRBJ2-5, with D uncertain. Germline V gene lookup returns CDR1 SGHAT and CDR2 FQNNGV. This CDR3 has 13 amino acids. Trimming removed 3 bases from V and 2 bases from J, with 7 bases in between.

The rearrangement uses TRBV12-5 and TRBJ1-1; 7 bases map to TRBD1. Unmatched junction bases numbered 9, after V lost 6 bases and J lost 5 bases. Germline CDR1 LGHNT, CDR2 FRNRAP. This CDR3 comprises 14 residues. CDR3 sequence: CASGILRGNTEAFF. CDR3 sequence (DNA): TGTGCTAGTGGGATTCTCAGGGGGAATACTGAAGCTTTCTTT.

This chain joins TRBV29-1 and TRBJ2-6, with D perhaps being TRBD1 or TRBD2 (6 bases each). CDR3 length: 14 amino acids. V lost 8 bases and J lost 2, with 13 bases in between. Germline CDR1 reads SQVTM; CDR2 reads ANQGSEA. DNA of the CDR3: TGCAGCACAATGGAGGGGGCTGGGGCCAACGTCCTGACTTTC. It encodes CSTMEGAGANVLTF.

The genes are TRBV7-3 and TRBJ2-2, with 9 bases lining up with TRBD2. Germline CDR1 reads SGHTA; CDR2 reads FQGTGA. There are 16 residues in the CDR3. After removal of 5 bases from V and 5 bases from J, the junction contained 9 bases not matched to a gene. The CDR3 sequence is CASSRLAGEGTGELFF. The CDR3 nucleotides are TGTGCCAGCAGCCGATTAGCGGGAGAAGGGACCGGGGAGCTGTTTTTT.

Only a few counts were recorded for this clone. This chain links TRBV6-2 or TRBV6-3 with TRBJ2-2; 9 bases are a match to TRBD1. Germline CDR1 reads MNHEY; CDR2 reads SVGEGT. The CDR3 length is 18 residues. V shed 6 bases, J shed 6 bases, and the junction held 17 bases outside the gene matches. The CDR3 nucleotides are TGTGCCAGCAGCGAACAGGGGGCTAGCGGAGGGTATCCCGGGGAGCTGTTTTTT. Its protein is CASSEQGASGGYPGELFF.

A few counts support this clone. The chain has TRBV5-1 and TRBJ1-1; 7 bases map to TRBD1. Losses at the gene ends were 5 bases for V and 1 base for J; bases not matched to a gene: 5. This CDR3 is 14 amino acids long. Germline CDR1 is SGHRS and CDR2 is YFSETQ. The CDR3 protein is CASSTGTENTEAFF. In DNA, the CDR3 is TGCGCCAGCAGTACCGGGACAGAGAACACTGAAGCTTTCTTT.

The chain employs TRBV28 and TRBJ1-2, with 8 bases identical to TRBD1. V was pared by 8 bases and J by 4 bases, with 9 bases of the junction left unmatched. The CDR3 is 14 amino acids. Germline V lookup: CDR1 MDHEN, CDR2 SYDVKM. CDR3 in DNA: TGTGCCAGCGGAGGACAGGGCTCGGGCTATGGCTACACCTTC. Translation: CASGGQGSGYGYTF.

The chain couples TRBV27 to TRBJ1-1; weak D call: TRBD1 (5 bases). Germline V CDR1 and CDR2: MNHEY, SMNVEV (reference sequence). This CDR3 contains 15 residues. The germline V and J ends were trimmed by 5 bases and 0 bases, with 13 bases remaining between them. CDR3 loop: CASSPGRGVNTEAFF. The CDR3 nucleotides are TGTGCCAGCAGTCCGGGACGGGGGGTGAACACTGAAGCTTTCTTT.

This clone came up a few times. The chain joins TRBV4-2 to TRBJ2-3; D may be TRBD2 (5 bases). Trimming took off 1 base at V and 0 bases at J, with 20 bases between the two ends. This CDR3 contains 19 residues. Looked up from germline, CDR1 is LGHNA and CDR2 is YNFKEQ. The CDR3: CASSQAARTGITSTDTQYF. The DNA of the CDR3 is TGTGCCAGCAGCCAAGCGGCCCGGACGGGGATTACAAGCACAGATACGCAGTATTTT.

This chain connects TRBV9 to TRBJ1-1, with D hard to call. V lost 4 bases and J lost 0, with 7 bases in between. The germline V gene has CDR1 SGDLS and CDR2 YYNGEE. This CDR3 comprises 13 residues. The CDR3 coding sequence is TGTGCCAGCAGCCCCTACCTGAACACTGAAGCTTTCTTT. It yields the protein CASSPYLNTEAFF.

The CDR3 protein is CASSVLGMGKLFF. The CDR3 bases are TGTGCCAGCAGCGTCTTAGGTATGGGCAAACTGTTTTTT. V usage is TRBV9 and J usage is TRBJ1-4; no definite D call. V lost 2 bases to trimming and J lost 11 bases, with 13 bases between them. CDR1 and CDR2 (germline): SGDLS, YYNGEE. The CDR3 totals 13 residues.

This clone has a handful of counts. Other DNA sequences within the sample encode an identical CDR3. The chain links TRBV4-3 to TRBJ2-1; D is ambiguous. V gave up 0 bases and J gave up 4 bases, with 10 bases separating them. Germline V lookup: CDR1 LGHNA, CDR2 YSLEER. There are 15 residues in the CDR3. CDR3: CASSQDGNRYNEQFF. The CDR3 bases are TGCGCCAGCAGCCAAGATGGGAACCGGTACAATGAGCAGTTCTTC.

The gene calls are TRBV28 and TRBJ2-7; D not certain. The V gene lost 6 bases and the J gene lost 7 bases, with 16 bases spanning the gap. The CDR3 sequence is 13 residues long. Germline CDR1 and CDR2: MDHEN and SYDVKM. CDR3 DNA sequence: TGTGCCAGCAGGTCAAGGGTCTTAGGGGAGCAGTACTTC. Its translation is CASRSRVLGEQYF.

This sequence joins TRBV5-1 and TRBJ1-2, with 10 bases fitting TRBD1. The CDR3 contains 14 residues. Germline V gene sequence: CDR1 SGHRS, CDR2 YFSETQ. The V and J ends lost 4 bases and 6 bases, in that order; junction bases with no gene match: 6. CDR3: CASSVLTGGDGYTF. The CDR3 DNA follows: TGCGCCAGCAGCGTCTTGACAGGGGGCGATGGCTACACCTTC.

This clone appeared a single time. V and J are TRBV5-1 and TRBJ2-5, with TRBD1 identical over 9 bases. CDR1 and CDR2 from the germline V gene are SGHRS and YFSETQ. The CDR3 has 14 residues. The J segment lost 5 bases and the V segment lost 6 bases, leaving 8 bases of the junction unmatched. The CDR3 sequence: CASKEGTGMETQYF. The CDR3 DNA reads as TGCGCCAGCAAGGAGGGGACAGGGATGGAGACCCAGTACTTC.

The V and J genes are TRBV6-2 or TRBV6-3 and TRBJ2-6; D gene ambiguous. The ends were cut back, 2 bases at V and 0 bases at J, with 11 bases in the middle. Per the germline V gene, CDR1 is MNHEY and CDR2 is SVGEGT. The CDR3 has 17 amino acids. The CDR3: CASSYPGRTSGANVLTF. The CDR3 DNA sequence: TGTGCCAGCAGTTACCCCGGACGGACCTCTGGGGCCAACGTCCTGACTTTC.

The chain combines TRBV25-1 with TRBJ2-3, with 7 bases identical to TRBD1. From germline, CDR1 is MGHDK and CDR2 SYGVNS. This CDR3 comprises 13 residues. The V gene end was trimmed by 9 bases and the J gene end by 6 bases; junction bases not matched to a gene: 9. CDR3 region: CARGGEGRDTQYF. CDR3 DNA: TGTGCCAGAGGGGGCGAGGGCCGGGATACGCAGTATTTT.

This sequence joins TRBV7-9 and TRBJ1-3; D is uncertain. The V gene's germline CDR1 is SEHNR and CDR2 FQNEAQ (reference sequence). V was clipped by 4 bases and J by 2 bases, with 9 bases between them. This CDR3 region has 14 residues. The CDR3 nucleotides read TGTGCCAGCAGCTCCCCCGGCCCTGGAAACACCATATATTTT. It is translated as CASSSPGPGNTIYF.

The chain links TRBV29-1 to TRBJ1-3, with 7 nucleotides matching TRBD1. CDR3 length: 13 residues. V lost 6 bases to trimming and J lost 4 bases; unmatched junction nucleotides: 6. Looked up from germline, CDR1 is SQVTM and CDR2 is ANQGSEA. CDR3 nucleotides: TGCAGCGTGACGACAGGGTTGGGAAACACCATATATTTT. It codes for CSVTTGLGNTIYF.

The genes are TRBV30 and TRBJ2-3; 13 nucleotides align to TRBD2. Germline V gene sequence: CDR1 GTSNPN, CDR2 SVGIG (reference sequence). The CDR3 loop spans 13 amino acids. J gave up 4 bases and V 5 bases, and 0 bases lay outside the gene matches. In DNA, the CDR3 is TGTGCCTGGGGGACTAGCGGGGCAGATACGCAGTATTTT. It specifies CAWGTSGADTQYF.

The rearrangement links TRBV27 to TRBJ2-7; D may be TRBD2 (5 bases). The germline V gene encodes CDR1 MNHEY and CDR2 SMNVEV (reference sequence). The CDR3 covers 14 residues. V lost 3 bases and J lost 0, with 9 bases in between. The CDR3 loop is CASSLTGSSYEQYF. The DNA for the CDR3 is TGTGCCAGCAGTTTGACGGGAAGCTCCTACGAGCAGTACTTC.

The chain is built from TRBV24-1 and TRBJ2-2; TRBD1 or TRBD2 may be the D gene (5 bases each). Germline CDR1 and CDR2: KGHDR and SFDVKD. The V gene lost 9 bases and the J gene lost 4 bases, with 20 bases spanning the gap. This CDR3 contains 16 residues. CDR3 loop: CATGRGTAGSTGELFF. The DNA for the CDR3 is TGTGCCACCGGACGAGGTACGGCAGGGAGCACCGGGGAGCTGTTTTTT.